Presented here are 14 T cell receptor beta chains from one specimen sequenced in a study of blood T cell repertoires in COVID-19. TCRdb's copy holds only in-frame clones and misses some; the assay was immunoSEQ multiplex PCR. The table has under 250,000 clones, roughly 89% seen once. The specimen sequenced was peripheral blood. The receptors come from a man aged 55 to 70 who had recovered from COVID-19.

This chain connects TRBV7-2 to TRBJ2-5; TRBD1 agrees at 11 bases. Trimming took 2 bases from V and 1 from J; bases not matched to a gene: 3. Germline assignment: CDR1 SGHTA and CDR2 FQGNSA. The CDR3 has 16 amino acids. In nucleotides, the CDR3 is TGTGCCAGCAGCTTATTGGGGACAGGGGGCCAAGAGACCCAGTACTTC. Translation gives CASSLLGTGGQETQYF.

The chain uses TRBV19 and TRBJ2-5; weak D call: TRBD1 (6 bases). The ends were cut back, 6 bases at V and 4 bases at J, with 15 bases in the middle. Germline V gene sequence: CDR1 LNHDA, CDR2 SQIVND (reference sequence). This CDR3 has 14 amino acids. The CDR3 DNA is TGTGCCAGTAGAAAACAGGGTGGAGGAGAGACCCAGTACTTC. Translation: CASRKQGGGETQYF.

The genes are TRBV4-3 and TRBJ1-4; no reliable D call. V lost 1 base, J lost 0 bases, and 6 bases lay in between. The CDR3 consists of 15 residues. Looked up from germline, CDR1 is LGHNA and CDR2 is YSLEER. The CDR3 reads CASSQAYATNEKLFF. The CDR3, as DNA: TGCGCCAGCAGCCAAGCCTATGCAACTAATGAAAAACTGTTTTTT.

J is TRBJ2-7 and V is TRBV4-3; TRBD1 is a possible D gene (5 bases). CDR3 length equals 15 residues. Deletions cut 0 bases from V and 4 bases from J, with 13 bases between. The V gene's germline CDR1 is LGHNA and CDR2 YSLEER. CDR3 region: CASSQDLDKSYEQYF. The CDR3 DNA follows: TGCGCCAGCAGCCAAGATTTGGACAAATCGTACGAGCAGTACTTC.

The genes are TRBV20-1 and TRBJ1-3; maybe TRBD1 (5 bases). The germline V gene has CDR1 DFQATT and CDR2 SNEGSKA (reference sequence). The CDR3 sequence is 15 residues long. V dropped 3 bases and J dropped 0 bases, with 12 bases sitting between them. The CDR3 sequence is CSASKGLVSGNTIYF. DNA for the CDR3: TGCAGTGCTAGTAAGGGGTTGGTCTCTGGAAACACCATATATTTT.

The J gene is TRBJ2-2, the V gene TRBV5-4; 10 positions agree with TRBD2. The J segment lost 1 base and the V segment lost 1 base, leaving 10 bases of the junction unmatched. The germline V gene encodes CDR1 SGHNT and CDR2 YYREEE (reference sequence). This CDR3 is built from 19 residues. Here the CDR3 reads CASSLTRASGRLNTGELFF. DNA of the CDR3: TGTGCCAGCAGCTTGACTAGGGCTAGCGGGAGATTGAACACCGGGGAGCTGTTTTTT.

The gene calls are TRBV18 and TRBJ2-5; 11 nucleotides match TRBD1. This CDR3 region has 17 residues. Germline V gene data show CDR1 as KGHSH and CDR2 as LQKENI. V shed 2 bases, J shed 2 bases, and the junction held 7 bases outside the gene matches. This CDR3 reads CASSPGGTGGLQETQYF. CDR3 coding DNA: TGTGCCAGCTCACCAGGGGGGACAGGGGGTCTACAAGAGACCCAGTACTTC.

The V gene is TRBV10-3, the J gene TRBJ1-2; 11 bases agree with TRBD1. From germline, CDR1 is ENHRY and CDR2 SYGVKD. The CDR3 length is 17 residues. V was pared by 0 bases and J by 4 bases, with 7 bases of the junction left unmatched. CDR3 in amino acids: CAISESGTGGRSYGYTF. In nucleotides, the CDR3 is TGTGCCATCAGTGAGTCTGGGACAGGGGGTCGATCCTATGGCTACACCTTC.

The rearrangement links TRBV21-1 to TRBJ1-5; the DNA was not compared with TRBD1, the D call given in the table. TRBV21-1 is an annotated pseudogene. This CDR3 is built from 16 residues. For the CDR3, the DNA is TGTGCCAGCAGCCCTCTTGGCAATCTTAGCAATCAGCCCCAGCATTTT. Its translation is CASSPLGNLSNQPQHF.

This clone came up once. The CDR3: CASSVGGGVSEQYF. CDR3 bases: TGTGCCAGCAGCGTAGGTGGCGGGGTCTCCGAGCAGTACTTC. The V call is TRBV9, the J call TRBJ2-7; TRBD2 might be the D (6 bases). The CDR3 length is 14 residues. V lost 0 bases and J lost 6, with 13 bases in between. Germline V lookup: CDR1 SGDLS, CDR2 YYNGEE.

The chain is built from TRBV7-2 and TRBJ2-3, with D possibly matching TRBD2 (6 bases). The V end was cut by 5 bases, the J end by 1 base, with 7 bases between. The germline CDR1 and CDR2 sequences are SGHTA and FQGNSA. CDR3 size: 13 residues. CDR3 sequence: CASSPGGTDTQYF. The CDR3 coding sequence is TGTGCCAGCAGCCCGGGGGGCACAGATACGCAGTATTTT.

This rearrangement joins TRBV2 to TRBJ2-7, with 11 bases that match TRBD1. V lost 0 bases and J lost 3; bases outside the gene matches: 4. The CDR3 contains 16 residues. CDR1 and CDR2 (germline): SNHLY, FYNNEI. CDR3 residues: CASSEARTGGIYEQYF. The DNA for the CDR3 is TGTGCCAGCAGTGAAGCGCGGACAGGGGGCATCTACGAGCAGTACTTC.

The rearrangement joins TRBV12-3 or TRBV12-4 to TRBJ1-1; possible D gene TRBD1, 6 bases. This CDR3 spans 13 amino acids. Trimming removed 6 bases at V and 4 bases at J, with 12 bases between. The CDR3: CASSKQGSTEAFF. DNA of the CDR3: TGTGCCAGCAGCAAGCAGGGGAGCACTGAAGCTTTCTTT.

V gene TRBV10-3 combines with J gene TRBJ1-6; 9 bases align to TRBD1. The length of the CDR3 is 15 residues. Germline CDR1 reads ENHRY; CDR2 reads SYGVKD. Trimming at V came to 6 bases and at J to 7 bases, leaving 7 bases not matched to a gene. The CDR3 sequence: CAISRGQGENSPLHF. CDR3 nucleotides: TGTGCCATCAGCCGGGGACAGGGTGAAAATTCACCCCTCCACTTT.